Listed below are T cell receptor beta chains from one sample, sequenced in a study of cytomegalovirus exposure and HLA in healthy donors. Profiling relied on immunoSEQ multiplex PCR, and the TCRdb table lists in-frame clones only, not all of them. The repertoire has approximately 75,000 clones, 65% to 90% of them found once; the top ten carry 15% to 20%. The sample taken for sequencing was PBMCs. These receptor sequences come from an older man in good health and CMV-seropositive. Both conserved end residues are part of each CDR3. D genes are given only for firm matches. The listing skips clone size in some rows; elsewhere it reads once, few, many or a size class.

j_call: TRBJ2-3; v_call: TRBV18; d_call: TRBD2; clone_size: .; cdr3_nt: TGTGCCAGCTCACCCCCGGGGAGCGGGAGGGGCACAGATACGCAGTATTTT; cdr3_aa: CASSPPGSGRGTDTQYF
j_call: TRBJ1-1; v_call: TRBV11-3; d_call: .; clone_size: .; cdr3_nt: TGTGCCAGCAGCCCCAACTCGGTCTCTGAAGCTTTCTTT; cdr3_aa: CASSPNSVSEAFF
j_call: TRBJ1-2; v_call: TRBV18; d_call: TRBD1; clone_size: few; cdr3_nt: TGTGCCAGCTCACCGGACAGGGACTATGGCTACACCTTC; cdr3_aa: CASSPDRDYGYTF
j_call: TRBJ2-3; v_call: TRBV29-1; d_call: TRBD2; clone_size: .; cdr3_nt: TGCAGCCCCATAGGACTAGCGGGCGCAGATACGCAGTATTTT; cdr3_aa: CSPIGLAGADTQYF
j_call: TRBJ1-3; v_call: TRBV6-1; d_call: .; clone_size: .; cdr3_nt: TGTGCCAGCAGTGAACAGGGCGGAAATACCATATATTTT; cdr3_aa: CASSEQGGNTIYF
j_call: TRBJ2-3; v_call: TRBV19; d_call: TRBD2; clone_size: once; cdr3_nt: TGTGCCAGTAGTCCCCCGGGGGGTACGCAGTATTTT; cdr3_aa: CASSPPGGTQYF
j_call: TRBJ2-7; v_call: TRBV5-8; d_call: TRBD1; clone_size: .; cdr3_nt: TGTGCCAGCAGCTTAAGACAGGGTGTTTCCTACGAGCAGTACTTC; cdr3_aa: CASSLRQGVSYEQYF
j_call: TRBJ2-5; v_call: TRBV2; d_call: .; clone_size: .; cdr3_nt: TGTGCCAGCAGTGCCCAGCGGGAAGAGACCCAGTACTTC; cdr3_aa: CASSAQREETQYF
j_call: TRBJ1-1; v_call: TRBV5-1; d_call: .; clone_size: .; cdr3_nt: TGCGCCAGCAGCTTGGCAGGGGAGGGCACTGAAGCTTTCTTT; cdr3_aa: CASSLAGEGTEAFF
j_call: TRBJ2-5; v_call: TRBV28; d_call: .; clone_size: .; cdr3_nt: TGTGCCAGCAGTTGGACCACCGAGCAGGGGACCCAGTACTTC; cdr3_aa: CASSWTTEQGTQYF
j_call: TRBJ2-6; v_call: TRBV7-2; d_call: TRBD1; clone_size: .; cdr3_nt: TGTGCCAGCAGCCTGCAGGGGGAACCTGGGGCCAACGTCCTGACTTTC; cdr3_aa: CASSLQGEPGANVLTF
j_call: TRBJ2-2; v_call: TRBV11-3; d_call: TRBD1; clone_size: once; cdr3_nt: TGTGCCAGCAGCAAATCCGGGACAGGGGACACCGGGGAGCTGTTTTTT; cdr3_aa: CASSKSGTGDTGELFF
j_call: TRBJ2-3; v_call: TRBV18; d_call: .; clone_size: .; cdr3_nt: TGTGCCAGCTCACCACGGGACAGCGGGTTTACAGATACGCAGTATTTT; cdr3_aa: CASSPRDSGFTDTQYF
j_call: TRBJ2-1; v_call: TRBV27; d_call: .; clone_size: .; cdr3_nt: TGTGCCAGCAGTCCCCTTCCGTACAATGAGCAGTTCTTC; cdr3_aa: CASSPLPYNEQFF
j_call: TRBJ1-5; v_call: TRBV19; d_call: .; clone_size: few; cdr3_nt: TGTGCCAGTAACAGAGTTGGCCAGCCCCAGCATTTT; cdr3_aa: CASNRVGQPQHF
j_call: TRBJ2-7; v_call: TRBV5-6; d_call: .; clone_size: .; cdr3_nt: TGTGCCAGCAGCTTGCTTTGGCGGCTTACTACGGAGCAGTACTTC; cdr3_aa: CASSLLWRLTTEQYF
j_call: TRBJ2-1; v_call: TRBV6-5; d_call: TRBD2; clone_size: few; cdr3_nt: TGTGCCAGCATAAGCGGGGGGGCCGGTAATGAGCAGTTCTTC; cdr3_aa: CASISGGAGNEQFF
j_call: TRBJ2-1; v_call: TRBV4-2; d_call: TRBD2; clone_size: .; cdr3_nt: TGTGCCAGCAGCCAGGACACTAGCGGGGGGCTCCTGTCCTACAATGAGCAGTTCTTC; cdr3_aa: CASSQDTSGGLLSYNEQFF
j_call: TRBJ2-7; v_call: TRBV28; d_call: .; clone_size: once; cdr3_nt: TGTGCCAGCAGTCTCGTGACGGGAGAGGTCTACGAGCAGTACTTC; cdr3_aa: CASSLVTGEVYEQYF
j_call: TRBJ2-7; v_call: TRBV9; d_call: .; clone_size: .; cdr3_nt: TGTGCCAGCAGCCCTCGAGGGGGTCCCTACGAGCAGTACTTC; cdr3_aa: CASSPRGGPYEQYF
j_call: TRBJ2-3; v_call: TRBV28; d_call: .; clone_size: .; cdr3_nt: TGTGCCCACGAACTAGCAGGCACAGATACGCAGTATTTT; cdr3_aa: CAHELAGTDTQYF
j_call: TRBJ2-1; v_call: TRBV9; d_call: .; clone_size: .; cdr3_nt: TGTGCCAGCAGCGTAGCAAGCGTTTTACCTAATGAGCAGTTCTTC; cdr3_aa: CASSVASVLPNEQFF
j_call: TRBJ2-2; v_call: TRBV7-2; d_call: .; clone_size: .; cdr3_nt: TGTGCCAGCAGCTTAGGGGGCCCCGACACCGGGGAGCTGTTTTTT; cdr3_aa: CASSLGGPDTGELFF
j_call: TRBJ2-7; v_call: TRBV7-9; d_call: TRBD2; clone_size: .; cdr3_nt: TGTGCCAGCAGCTTACAGCGGGAGAAATACGAGCAGTACTTC; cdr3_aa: CASSLQREKYEQYF
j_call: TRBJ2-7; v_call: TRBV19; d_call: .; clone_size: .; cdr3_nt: TGTGCCAGTAGTATAGATCCGGGATTGCCGGGGTACGAGCAGTACTTC; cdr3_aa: CASSIDPGLPGYEQYF
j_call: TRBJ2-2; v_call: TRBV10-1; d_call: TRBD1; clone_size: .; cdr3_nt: TGCGCCAGCAGGGCACAGGGGGCCGGCGGGGAGCTGTTTTTT; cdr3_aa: CASRAQGAGGELFF
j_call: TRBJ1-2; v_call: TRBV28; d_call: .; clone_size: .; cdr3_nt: TGTGCCAGTGCGCCAATTCAGGAATATGGCTACACCTTC; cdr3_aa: CASAPIQEYGYTF
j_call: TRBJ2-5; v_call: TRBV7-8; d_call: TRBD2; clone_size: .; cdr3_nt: TGTGCCAGCAGCCCACAACTAGCGGGGGGCCAAGAGACCCAGTACTTC; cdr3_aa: CASSPQLAGGQETQYF
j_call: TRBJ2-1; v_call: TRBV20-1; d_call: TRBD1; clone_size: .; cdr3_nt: TGCAGTGCTAGAGATGTAGGGGGCAAGTTCTTC; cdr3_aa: CSARDVGGKFF
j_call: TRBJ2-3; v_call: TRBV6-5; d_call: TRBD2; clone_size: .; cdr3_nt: TGTGCCAGCAGTTACTCGACTAGCGGTACGCAGTATTTT; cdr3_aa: CASSYSTSGTQYF
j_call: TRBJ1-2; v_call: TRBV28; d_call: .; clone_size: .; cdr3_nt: TGTGCCAGCCACACGGGGGGCGCTGGCTATGGCTACACCTTC; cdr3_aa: CASHTGGAGYGYTF
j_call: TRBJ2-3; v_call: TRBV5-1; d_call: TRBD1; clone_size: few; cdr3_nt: TGCGCCAGCAGCCTGGGACAGGACACAGATACGCAGTATTTT; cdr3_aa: CASSLGQDTDTQYF
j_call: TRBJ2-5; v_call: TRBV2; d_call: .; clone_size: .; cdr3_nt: TGTGCCAGCAGTGGAAACAGCCAAGAGACCCAGTACTTC; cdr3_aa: CASSGNSQETQYF
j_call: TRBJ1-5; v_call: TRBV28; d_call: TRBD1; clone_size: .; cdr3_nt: TGTGCCAGCAGTTTTGGACAGGAGAGCAATCAGCCCCAGCATTTT; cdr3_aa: CASSFGQESNQPQHF
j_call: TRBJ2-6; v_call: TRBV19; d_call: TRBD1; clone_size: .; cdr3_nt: TGTGCCAGTAGTATCCAGGGGGCCAGAAAAGCGGGCTCTGGGGCCAACGTCCTGACTTTC; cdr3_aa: CASSIQGARKAGSGANVLTF
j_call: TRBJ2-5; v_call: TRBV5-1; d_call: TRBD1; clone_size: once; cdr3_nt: TGCGCCAGCCGACGGGGAGACAGGGTCGAGACCCAGTACTTC; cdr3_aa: CASRRGDRVETQYF
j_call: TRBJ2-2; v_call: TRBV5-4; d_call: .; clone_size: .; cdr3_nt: TGTGCCAGCAGCCACAGGGAAAACACCGGGGAGCTGTTTTTT; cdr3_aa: CASSHRENTGELFF
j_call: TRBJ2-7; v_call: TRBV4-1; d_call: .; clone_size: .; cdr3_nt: TGCGCCAGCAGCCAAGATCATAAGCGACGCTATGCCTACGAGCAGTACTTC; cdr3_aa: CASSQDHKRRYAYEQYF
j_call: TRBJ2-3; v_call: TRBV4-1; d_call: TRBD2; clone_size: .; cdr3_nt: TGCGCCAGCAGCCAAGCAGCGGGGGGTAACCCTAGCACAGATACGCAGTATTTT; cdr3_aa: CASSQAAGGNPSTDTQYF
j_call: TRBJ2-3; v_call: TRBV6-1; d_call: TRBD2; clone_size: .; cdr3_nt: TGTGCCAGCAGTGAGGGACTAGCGGGGGACACAGATACGCAGTATTTT; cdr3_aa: CASSEGLAGDTDTQYF